In its sample, the clone carrying this T cell receptor beta chain was seen a few times. Its matching antigen is unknown. The purity of all sorted populations exceeded 98%. This sample was taken from a study of beta chain features in type 1 diabetes. Study-level results: For patients and controls alike, PCR might favor shorter templates to the same degree. cDNA-based reads could over-represent cells with high TCR expression.

All of the isolated RNA was reverse transcribed, so expressed TCRB transcripts were sequenced. Produced via immunoSEQ multiplex PCR; TCRdb's table is partial and in-frame only. The sample includes about 300,000 clones, roughly 8% of them seen just once. The V and J ends lost 5 bases and 7 bases, in that order; junction bases with no gene match: 5. CDR3 length: 14 amino acids. CDR1 SGHTA and CDR2 FQGNSA come from the germline V gene. The rearrangement uses TRBV7-2 and TRBJ1-4; 9 positions agree with TRBD1. Sequencing used central memory CD4+ T cells from blood. The TCR sequence derives from a woman in her late teens or twenties in good health. CDR3 nucleotides: TGTGCCAGCAGCCTACAGGGGGCAGGTGAAAAACTGTTTTTT. This gives the protein CASSLQGAGEKLFF.